This is a list of T cell receptor beta chains from one sample in a study of T-cell memory formation after mild COVID-19. From the 5' RACE reads, TCRdb called clonotypes with MiXCR, one entry per CDR3 protein. The sample consists of roughly 68,000 distinct CDR3 sequences, approximately 15% of them appearing once. Sample: PBMCs or a T cell subset sorted from them (not recorded which). The receptors were gathered from an adult woman who had mild COVID-19 (a few samples of this study predate the infection). Cell type and time point are not known. Each CDR3 is given with its conserved first and last residue. D genes are given only for firm matches. Clone size, where shown, is once, few, many, or a class for clones that have expanded.

abundance | j_gene | v_gene | d_gene | CDR3aa | CDR3nt
. | TRBJ2-1 | TRBV12-3/TRBV12-4 | TRBD2 | CASSSHFLAGGSSYNEQFF | TGTGCCAGCAGCTCGCATTTTCTAGCGGGAGGGAGTTCCTACAATGAGCAGTTCTTC
. | TRBJ1-5 | TRBV7-9 | TRBD1 | CASSNRQGYQPQHF | TGTGCCAGCAGCAACAGACAGGGGTATCAGCCCCAGCATTTT
few | TRBJ2-3 | TRBV24-1 | . | CATSDLQSGRGADTQYF | TGTGCCACCAGTGATTTGCAGTCGGGTCGAGGGGCAGATACGCAGTATTTT
. | TRBJ2-1 | TRBV7-2 | TRBD2 | CASSLEHPWTSGGGFLDEQFF | TGTGCCAGCAGCTTAGAACACCCTTGGACTAGCGGGGGGGGTTTTCTCGATGAGCAGTTCTTC
. | TRBJ1-1 | TRBV7-9 | . | CASSPPGGTAFF | TGTGCCAGCAGCCCTCCTGGGGGTACAGCTTTCTTT
. | TRBJ2-3 | TRBV7-9 | TRBD2 | CASSRLPPGLAGDTQYF | TGTGCCAGCAGCCGCTTACCTCCGGGACTAGCGGGAGATACGCAGTATTTT
. | TRBJ2-7 | TRBV7-9 | TRBD1 | CASSPADRAPYEQYF | TGTGCCAGCAGCCCCGCGGACAGGGCCCCCTACGAGCAGTACTTC
few | TRBJ2-1 | TRBV11-2 | TRBD2 | CASSPGLAGAHFNEQFF | TGTGCCAGCAGCCCAGGACTAGCGGGAGCCCACTTCAATGAGCAGTTCTTC
. | TRBJ1-1 | TRBV20-1 | . | CSATPGRATEAFF | TGCAGTGCTACCCCGGGGAGGGCCACTGAAGCTTTCTTT
. | TRBJ1-2 | TRBV29-1 | . | CSVDGGGFVDGYTF | TGCAGCGTTGATGGGGGGGGATTCGTGGATGGCTACACCTTC
few | TRBJ2-7 | TRBV3-1 | . | CASSQEIGLSYEQYF | TGTGCCAGCAGCCAAGAAATCGGTCTCTCCTACGAGCAGTACTTC
once | TRBJ1-1 | TRBV7-9 | . | CASSPQGPFEAFF | TGTGCCAGCAGCCCCCAGGGCCCCTTTGAAGCTTTCTTT
few | TRBJ2-1 | TRBV7-6 | TRBD2 | CASSRSGGASYNEQFF | TGTGCCAGCAGCCGTAGCGGGGGGGCCTCCTACAATGAGCAGTTCTTC
. | TRBJ2-7 | TRBV30 | . | CACGLGTYEQYF | TGTGCCTGCGGGCTCGGGACCTACGAGCAGTACTTC
. | TRBJ2-5 | TRBV7-9 | TRBD1 | CASSLDGSGGEAQYF | TGTGCCAGCAGCTTAGACGGGTCAGGGGGCGAGGCCCAGTACTTC
few | TRBJ2-7 | TRBV5-4 | TRBD2 | CASSWTSGGGRDEQYF | TGTGCCAGCAGCTGGACTAGCGGGGGGGGTCGCGACGAGCAGTACTTC
few | TRBJ2-2 | TRBV7-8 | . | CASSLLSWGELFF | TGTGCCAGCAGTTTACTGTCGTGGGGGGAGCTGTTTTTT
few | TRBJ1-2 | TRBV4-1 | TRBD1 | CASSQAWDRGDGYTF | TGCGCCAGCAGCCAGGCATGGGACAGGGGAGATGGCTACACCTTC
. | TRBJ2-7 | TRBV4-3 | . | CASSWAGGHYEQYF | TGCGCCAGCAGCTGGGCAGGAGGTCACTACGAGCAGTACTTC
few | TRBJ2-2 | TRBV5-6 | . | CASSLVHTFANTGELFF | TGTGCCAGCAGCTTGGTACACACGTTCGCGAACACCGGGGAGCTGTTTTTT
. | TRBJ2-7 | TRBV10-3 | TRBD1 | CAISESGTGVYEQYF | TGTGCCATCAGTGAGTCTGGGACAGGGGTCTACGAGCAGTACTTC
few | TRBJ2-7 | TRBV6-1 | TRBD1 | CASSEGTGVVEQYF | TGTGCCAGCAGTGAGGGGACAGGGGTGGTCGAGCAGTACTTC
few | TRBJ1-2 | TRBV20-1 | TRBD1 | CSARDTDRVFGYTF | TGCAGTGCTAGAGATACAGACAGGGTGTTTGGCTACACCTTC
. | TRBJ2-5 | TRBV9 | TRBD2 | CASSVDPTGLAGGPETQYF | TGTGCCAGCAGCGTAGATCCCACCGGGCTTGCGGGGGGCCCGGAGACCCAGTACTTC
few | TRBJ2-3 | TRBV4-1 | . | CASSRGGTDTQYF | TGCGCCAGCAGCAGGGGGGGGACAGATACGCAGTATTTT
few | TRBJ2-7 | TRBV7-2 | . | CASSSALAPYEQYF | TGTGCCAGCAGCTCGGCACTAGCCCCCTACGAGCAGTACTTC
. | TRBJ2-3 | TRBV29-1 | TRBD2 | CSVAGLATSTDTQYF | TGCAGCGTTGCAGGACTAGCAACCAGCACAGATACGCAGTATTTT
few | TRBJ2-3 | TRBV28 | . | CASSLRGFEADTQYF | TGTGCCAGCAGTTTACGAGGGTTTGAGGCAGATACGCAGTATTTT
few | TRBJ2-7 | TRBV20-1 | TRBD2 | CSAREASGGAHYEQYF | TGCAGTGCTAGAGAGGCCAGCGGGGGGGCCCATTACGAGCAGTACTTC
. | TRBJ2-4 | TRBV12-3/TRBV12-4 | . | CASSLPGSLENIQYF | TGTGCCAGCAGTCTCCCGGGTTCGCTTGAAAACATTCAGTACTTC
. | TRBJ2-5 | TRBV11-2 | . | CASSLGTGRGTQYF | TGTGCCAGCAGCTTAGGAACAGGGCGGGGGACCCAGTACTTC
. | TRBJ2-6 | TRBV5-1 | TRBD1 | CASSQDRVGANVLTF | TGCGCCAGCAGCCAAGACAGGGTTGGGGCCAACGTCCTGACTTTC
few | TRBJ2-1 | TRBV4-1 | . | CASSQVTGGPNEQFF | TGCGCCAGCAGCCAAGTAACGGGTGGCCCCAATGAGCAGTTCTTC
. | TRBJ2-5 | TRBV7-6 | TRBD1 | CASQGAPNPQETQYF | TGTGCCAGCCAGGGGGCACCGAATCCTCAAGAGACCCAGTACTTC
. | TRBJ2-1 | TRBV7-8 | TRBD2 | CASSMGLANYNEQFF | TGTGCCAGCAGCATGGGACTAGCGAACTACAATGAGCAGTTCTTC
many | TRBJ2-1 | TRBV21-1 | . | CASSKAPYRSCAFLAGECNEQFF | TGTGCCAGCAGCAAAGCTCCCTATAGGTCCTGCGCGTTCCTAGCGGGGGAATGCAATGAGCAGTTCTTC
. | TRBJ2-5 | TRBV5-6 | TRBD2 | CASSLDLAGEETQYF | TGTGCCAGCAGCTTGGATCTAGCGGGGGAAGAGACCCAGTACTTC